Listed below are T cell receptor beta chains from one sample, sequenced in a study of shared clonotypes between healthy human individuals. The repertoire was sequenced with immunoSEQ multiplex PCR; TCRdb's copy has only in-frame clones and lacks some. Of about 2 million clones listed, just under 95% are singletons. Sequenced sample: naive CD8+ T cells sorted from blood. The receptors shown here come from a man aged 18 to 30 in good health. The CDR3 runs from the conserved cysteine through the conserved F or W. Each record gives: J gene, V gene, clone size, D gene, CDR3 DNA, CDR3 protein. A D gene is named only where the DNA matches it firmly. Clone size appears in some rows only: once, few, many, or a class for an expanded clone.

TRBJ2-5 TRBV18 - TRBD1 TGTGCCAGCTCACCACGGGACAGGTGGGATCCTGAGACCCAGTACTTC CASSPRDRWDPETQYF
TRBJ1-2 TRBV29-1 - TRBD1 TGCAGCGTTGTCCGGGGGACAGACTATGGCTACACCTTC CSVVRGTDYGYTF
TRBJ2-7 TRBV5-1 once - TGCGCCAGCAGCTTGGCCCCGACAGGTTCCTACGAGCAGTACTTC CASSLAPTGSYEQYF
TRBJ2-6 TRBV30 - - TGTGCCTGGAACCCCACTGGGGCCAACGTCCTGACTTTC CAWNPTGANVLTF
TRBJ2-7 TRBV4-3 - TRBD2 TGCGCCAGCAGCCAAGATCCCGCTAGCGGGAGGCTCTCCTACGAGCAGTACTTC CASSQDPASGRLSYEQYF
TRBJ1-6 TRBV21-1 - - TGTGCCAGCAGCAAATCGAGGCAGGCCGAAGATTCACCCCTCCACTTT CASSKSRQAEDSPLHF
TRBJ2-7 TRBV30 - - TGTGCCTGGAGTCCACATGGGGGTGGTGCGGTTCACGAGCAGTACTTC CAWSPHGGGAVHEQYF
TRBJ2-7 TRBV28 - TRBD2 TGTGCCAGCAGTAGGACTAGCGGGGGAACCTACGAGCAGTACTTC CASSRTSGGTYEQYF
TRBJ1-2 TRBV19 - - TGTGCCAGTAGTCCCCGGGACACGTATGTTGGCTATGGCTACACCTTC CASSPRDTYVGYGYTF
TRBJ2-3 TRBV5-6 - TRBD2 TGTGCCAGCAGCTTGAGGGGACTAGCGGGAGAAGATACGCAGTATTTT CASSLRGLAGEDTQYF
TRBJ2-7 TRBV9 once TRBD2 TGTGCCAGCAGCGGGGGGGGACCCGAGCAGTACTTC CASSGGGPEQYF
TRBJ1-5 TRBV27 - TRBD1 TGTGCCAGCAGTCCCTTGACAGGGGAGATCAATCAGCCCCAGCATTTT CASSPLTGEINQPQHF
TRBJ2-1 TRBV9 - TRBD2 TGTGCCAGCAGCGCCCAACTAGCGGGCAATGAGCAGTTCTTC CASSAQLAGNEQFF
TRBJ2-7 TRBV30 - - TGTGCCTGGAGTGTACTGTCACCCTACGAGCAGTACTTC CAWSVLSPYEQYF
TRBJ1-2 TRBV27 - TRBD1 TGTGCCAGCAGTGACAGGGGTCTCAATGGCTACACCTTC CASSDRGLNGYTF
TRBJ2-7 TRBV7-9 few - TGTGCCAGCAGCTTCGGATCCTACGAGCAGTACTTC CASSFGSYEQYF
TRBJ1-5 TRBV7-6 - - TGTGCCAGCAGCTTAGCGCAACAGTTAGACAATCAGCCCCAGCATTTT CASSLAQQLDNQPQHF
TRBJ2-1 TRBV27 - TRBD2 TGTGCCAGCAGTCTCTGGGGGGGATCCTACAATGAGCAGTTCTTC CASSLWGGSYNEQFF
TRBJ1-5 TRBV7-9 - TRBD1 TGTGCCAGCAGTCCTACAGGGGGAAGCAATCAGCCCCAGCATTTT CASSPTGGSNQPQHF
TRBJ2-1 TRBV9 - TRBD2 TGTGCCAGCAGCGTAGAGGGCGGGAGCACCAATGAGCAGTTCTTC CASSVEGGSTNEQFF
TRBJ2-5 TRBV27 once TRBD1 TGTGCCAGCAGTTTAGGGACAGGGGTTATGGAGACCCAGTACTTC CASSLGTGVMETQYF